Below, one T cell receptor beta chain is given with its context. The sample belongs to a study of T cells in Graves' hyperthyroidism and ophthalmopathy. Across the whole study: Staff took peripheral blood when the initial diagnosis was made, before any treatment began.

Germline lookup yields CDR1 MNHNS and CDR2 SASEGT. The CDR3 consists of 16 residues. V was pared by 0 bases and J by 3 bases, with 15 bases between. Over 18 months, lack of ophthalmopathy progression marked Graves' hyperthyroidism as stable. TCR beta CDR3 regions were amplified from RNA. An initial round of RT-PCR targeting the TCR CDR3 relied on the HTBI primer set. From the multiplex PCR reads, TCRdb called clonotypes with MiXCR, one entry per CDR3 protein. This table holds about 720,000 distinct CDR3 sequences, about 15% found once. The sequenced sample consisted of blood. The chain recombines TRBV6-1 with TRBJ2-7; no definite D call. The sequence came from a man between 18 and 35 years old with Graves' hyperthyroidism. CDR3 sequence (DNA): TGTGCCAGCAGTGAAGCCTCGGCAGGATTTTTCTACGAGCAGTACTTC. Translated: CASSEASAGFFYEQYF.